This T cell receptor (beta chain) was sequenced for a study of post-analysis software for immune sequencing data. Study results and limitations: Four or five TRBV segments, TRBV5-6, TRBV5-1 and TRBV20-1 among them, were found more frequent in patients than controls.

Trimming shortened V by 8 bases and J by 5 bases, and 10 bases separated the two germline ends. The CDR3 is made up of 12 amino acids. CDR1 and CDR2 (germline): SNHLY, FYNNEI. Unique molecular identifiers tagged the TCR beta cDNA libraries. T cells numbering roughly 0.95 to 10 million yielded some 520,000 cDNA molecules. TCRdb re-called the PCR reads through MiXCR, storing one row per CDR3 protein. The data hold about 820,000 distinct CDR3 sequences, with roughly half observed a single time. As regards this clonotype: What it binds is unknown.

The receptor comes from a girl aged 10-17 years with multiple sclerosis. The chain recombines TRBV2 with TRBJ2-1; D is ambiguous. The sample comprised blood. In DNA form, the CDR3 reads TGTGCCAGCGGCGCGGTGGACAATGAGCAGTTCTTC. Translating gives CASGAVDNEQFF. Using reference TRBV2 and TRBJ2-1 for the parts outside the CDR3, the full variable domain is EPEVTQTPSHQVTQMGQEVILRCVPISNHLYFYWYRQILGQKVEFLVSFYNNEISEKSEIFDDQFSVERPDGSNFTLKIRSTKLEDSAMYFCASGAVDNEQFFGPGTRLTVL.